This is a list of T cell receptor beta chains from one sample in a study of Ad26.COV2.S vaccination and SARS-CoV-2 variants. Libraries were prepared by immunoSEQ multiplex PCR; TCRdb keeps only in-frame clonotypes and omits some of them. Of 400,000 to 500,000 clones listed, about 88% are singletons. Specimen: peripheral blood, collected in a trial of Ad26.COV2.S vaccine versus placebo. These receptors were taken from a person between 18 and 65 years old who received the Ad26.COV2.S COVID-19 vaccine or a placebo. Both conserved end residues are part of each CDR3. D genes are given only for firm matches. Size tells how often a clone was seen (once, few, many) or the class of an expanded clone, and some rows leave it out.

D: NA
size: NA
J: TRBJ2-5
V: TRBV19
DNA: TGTGCCAGTAAGGCTGACCTTCGACAGGTCGAAGAGACCCAGTACTTC
CDR3: CASKADLRQVEETQYF

D: NA
size: NA
J: TRBJ2-1
V: TRBV9
DNA: TGTGCCAGCAGCGTAGGGGGGAATTCCTACAATGAGCAGTTCTTC
CDR3: CASSVGGNSYNEQFF

D: NA
size: NA
J: TRBJ2-2
V: TRBV4-3
DNA: TGCGCCAGCATGATAGGGAGAGGCACCGGGGAGCTGTTTTTT
CDR3: CASMIGRGTGELFF

D: NA
size: NA
J: TRBJ2-7
V: TRBV18
DNA: TGTGCCAGCTCAGCAGCCGCACCCTCCTACGAGCAGTACTTC
CDR3: CASSAAAPSYEQYF

D: TRBD1
size: NA
J: TRBJ2-1
V: TRBV6-5
DNA: TGTGCCAGCAGTTACTCGACAGGGAATGAGCAGTTCTTC
CDR3: CASSYSTGNEQFF

D: NA
size: many
J: TRBJ1-5
V: TRBV4-3
DNA: TGCGCCAGCAGCCAAGACGGGGGAAGTGGCAATCAGCCCCAGCATTTT
CDR3: CASSQDGGSGNQPQHF

D: NA
size: once
J: TRBJ1-1
V: TRBV18
DNA: TGTGCCAGCTCTCCCGGAGGGGAGGGGACTGAAGCTTTCTTT
CDR3: CASSPGGEGTEAFF

D: NA
size: NA
J: TRBJ2-1
V: TRBV28
DNA: TGTGCCAGCCAGTCGTTATTCTCCCGGGACGGCCCCTTCTACGACAATGAGCAGTTCTTC
CDR3: CASQSLFSRDGPFYDNEQFF

D: TRBD1
size: NA
J: TRBJ1-2
V: TRBV28
DNA: TGTGCCAGCAGTTTCCTCTCCGGACAGGGTGGCGGCTACACCTTC
CDR3: CASSFLSGQGGGYTF

D: NA
size: NA
J: TRBJ1-2
V: TRBV28
DNA: TGTGCCAGCAGCTCCACGGGACTTCACTATGGCTACACCTTC
CDR3: CASSSTGLHYGYTF

D: TRBD1
size: few
J: TRBJ2-3
V: TRBV5-6
DNA: TGTGCCAGCAGCTTGGTGGGGACAGACACAGATACGCAGTATTTT
CDR3: CASSLVGTDTDTQYF

D: NA
size: NA
J: TRBJ1-2
V: TRBV7-2
DNA: TGTGCCAGCAGCCTAATTACAGGCACCCAGGCTTATGGCTACACCTTC
CDR3: CASSLITGTQAYGYTF

D: NA
size: NA
J: TRBJ2-1
V: TRBV28
DNA: TGTGCCAGCCTACCCTACCCGGGGCGCCGGGGTGAGCAGTTCTTC
CDR3: CASLPYPGRRGEQFF

D: TRBD2
size: NA
J: TRBJ2-3
V: TRBV28
DNA: TGTGCCAGCAGCCCAGCGGGGGAGACAGATACGCAGTATTTT
CDR3: CASSPAGETDTQYF

D: TRBD2
size: NA
J: TRBJ2-4
V: TRBV6-5
DNA: TGTGCCAGCAGGGATACTAGCGGGAGTACCGTTCAGTACTTC
CDR3: CASRDTSGSTVQYF

D: TRBD1
size: once
J: TRBJ1-5
V: TRBV5-1
DNA: TGCGCCAGCAGCTTGGGGACAGGTCTAAATCAGCCCCAGCATTTT
CDR3: CASSLGTGLNQPQHF

D: NA
size: NA
J: TRBJ1-4
V: TRBV4-3
DNA: TGCGCCAGCAGCCAAGAATTTAGTCATAATGAAAAACTGTTTTTT
CDR3: CASSQEFSHNEKLFF